These 6 T cell receptor beta chains share one sample of origin, sequenced in a study of CD8 T cells in ankylosing spondylitis. TCRdb analysed the 5' RACE reads with MiXCR anew, one entry per CDR3 protein. The sample has 7,500 to 10,000 distinct CDR3 sequences, 5.5% to 6.5% seen once. Source material: blood, either unsorted or a sorted T cell fraction (not recorded which). The origin of the receptors is a female donor with ankylosing spondylitis or in good health (not recorded which).

The chain links TRBV9 to TRBJ2-7; maybe TRBD2 (6 bases). Germline lookup yields CDR1 SGDLS and CDR2 YYNGEE. The CDR3 length is 15 residues. Trimming cost V 0 bases and J 4 bases, with 14 bases left between them. CDR3 sequence (DNA): TGTGCCAGCAGCGTAGGTGGGGGGAAGGAGTACGAGCAGTACTTC. Translating it yields CASSVGGGKEYEQYF.

This clonotype counts as medium-sized. The rearrangement uses TRBV9 and TRBJ2-1; 7 positions agree with TRBD2. The length of the CDR3 is 16 residues. With V trimmed by 0 bases and J by 5 bases, 8 bases remained unmatched. The germline gives CDR1 SGDLS, CDR2 YYNGEE. The CDR3 loop is CASSVDGTIFDNEQFF. CDR3 DNA: TGTGCCAGCAGCGTAGATGGGACTATCTTTGACAATGAGCAGTTCTTC.

This clonotype was seen ten or more times. The J gene is TRBJ2-1, the V gene TRBV9; D possibly uses TRBD1 or TRBD2 (5 bases each). CDR1 and CDR2 (germline): SGDLS, YYNGEE. The CDR3 consists of 14 residues. V was cut by 3 bases and J by 3 bases, with 10 bases left in between. CDR3 nucleotides: TGTGCCAGCAGCGCCCCTGGGGGCTACAATGAGCAGTTCTTC. It codes for CASSAPGGYNEQFF.

This clonotype has a count of ten or more. J is TRBJ2-3 and V is TRBV9; 10 bases align to TRBD2. The ends lost 4 bases at V and 6 bases at J; junction bases unmatched: 8. This CDR3 is built from 15 residues. From germline, CDR1 is SGDLS and CDR2 YYNGEE. The CDR3 DNA follows: TGTGCCAGCAGCTTCCGGGCTAGCGGGAGCGATACGCAGTATTTT. Its protein is CASSFRASGSDTQYF.

This clonotype has a count of ten or more. The chain links TRBV9 to TRBJ2-2; TRBD2 is a possible D gene (5 bases). The length of the CDR3 is 14 residues. The germline CDR1 and CDR2 sequences are SGDLS and YYNGEE. Between the trimmed V and J ends, which lost 4 bases and 4 bases, there was a span of 11 bases. CDR3 DNA: TGTGCCAGCAGCTTTGGGAGAGGCACCGGGGAGCTGTTTTTT. It translates to CASSFGRGTGELFF.

The V call is TRBV9, the J call TRBJ2-1, with D hard to call. The V gene lost 1 base and the J gene lost 10 bases, with 12 bases spanning the gap. Germline V lookup: CDR1 SGDLS, CDR2 YYNGEE. This CDR3 contains 13 residues. Written as DNA, the CDR3 is TGTGCCAGCAGCGTACCCCCTGAGCAGGAGCAGTTCTTC. Its protein product is CASSVPPEQEQFF.